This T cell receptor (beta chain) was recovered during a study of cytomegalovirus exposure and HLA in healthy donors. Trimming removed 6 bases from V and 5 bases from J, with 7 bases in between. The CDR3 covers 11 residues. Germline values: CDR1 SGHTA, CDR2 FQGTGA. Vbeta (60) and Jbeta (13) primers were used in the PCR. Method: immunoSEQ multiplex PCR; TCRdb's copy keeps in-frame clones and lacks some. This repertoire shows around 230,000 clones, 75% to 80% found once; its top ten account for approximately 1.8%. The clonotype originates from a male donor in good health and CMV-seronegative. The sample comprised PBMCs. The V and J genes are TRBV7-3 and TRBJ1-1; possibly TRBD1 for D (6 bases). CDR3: CASSQGTEAFF. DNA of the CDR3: TGTGCCAGCAGTCAGGGGACTGAAGCTTTCTTT.